This T cell receptor beta chain was sequenced for a study of blood T cell repertoires in COVID-19. The overall study: From T cells, B-cell-depleted T cells, or PBMCs came the material, which was cDNA or gDNA.

Per the germline V gene, CDR1 is LGHNT and CDR2 is FRNRAP. V shed 1 base and J 5 bases; nucleotides not matched to a gene: 9. CDR3 length: 18 residues. Sequencing was performed with immunoSEQ multiplex PCR; in TCRdb, only in-frame clones are kept and a portion is missing. The sample includes over 200,000 clones, just over 85% of them seen just once. The chain carries TRBV12-5 and TRBJ2-1, with 12 bases matching TRBD2. The sample was peripheral blood. This clonotype was obtained from an elderly man with acute or convalescent COVID-19. The chain's CDR3 is CASGLGLGLAGNDNEQFF. The CDR3 coding sequence is TGTGCTAGTGGTTTGGGCCTAGGACTAGCGGGAAACGACAATGAGCAGTTCTTC.